Only a few counts were recorded for the clone carrying this T cell receptor (beta chain). Primed by a sample-barcoded 5' primer and a J-beta primer mix, a second PCR proceeded for roughly 6 to 12 cycles. TCRdb re-derived calls from the 5' RACE reads in MiXCR, one entry per CDR3 protein. The repertoire consists of 700,000 or so distinct CDR3 sequences, with 35% to 50% occurring once and the leading ten covering 25% to 30%. The CDR3 has 11 residues. CDR1 is SQVTM and CDR2 is ANQGSEA in the germline V gene. The germline V and J ends were trimmed by 2 bases and 4 bases, with 5 bases remaining between them. These data originate in a study of blood T cells in healthy people across ages.

The clonotype was recovered from a man older than 75 in good health. Sequencing input: blood. This chain uses TRBV29-1 with TRBJ1-2; D is unresolved. CDR3 region: CSVERFYGYTF. As DNA, the CDR3 is TGCAGCGTTGAACGTTTCTATGGCTACACCTTC. Drawing the rest from reference TRBV29-1 and TRBJ1-2, the complete variable domain is SAVISQKPSRDICQRGTSLTIQCQVDSQVTMMFWYRQQPGQSLTLIATANQGSEATYESGFVIDKFPISRPNLTFSTLTVSNMSPEDSSIYLCSVERFYGYTFGSGTRLTVV.